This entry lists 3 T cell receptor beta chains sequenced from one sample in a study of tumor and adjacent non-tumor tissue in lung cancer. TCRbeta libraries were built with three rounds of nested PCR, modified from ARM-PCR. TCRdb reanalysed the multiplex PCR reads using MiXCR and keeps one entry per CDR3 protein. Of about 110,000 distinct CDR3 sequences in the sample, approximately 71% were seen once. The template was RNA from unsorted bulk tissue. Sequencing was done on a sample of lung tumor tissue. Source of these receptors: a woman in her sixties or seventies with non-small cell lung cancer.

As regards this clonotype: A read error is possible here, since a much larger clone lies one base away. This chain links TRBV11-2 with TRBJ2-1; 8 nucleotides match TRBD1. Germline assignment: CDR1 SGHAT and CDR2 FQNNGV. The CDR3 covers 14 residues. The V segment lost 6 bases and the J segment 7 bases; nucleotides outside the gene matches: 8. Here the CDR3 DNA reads TGTGCCAGCAGGGTCAGGGGGCCGAGGAATGAGCAGTTCTTC. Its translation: CASRVRGPRNEQFF.

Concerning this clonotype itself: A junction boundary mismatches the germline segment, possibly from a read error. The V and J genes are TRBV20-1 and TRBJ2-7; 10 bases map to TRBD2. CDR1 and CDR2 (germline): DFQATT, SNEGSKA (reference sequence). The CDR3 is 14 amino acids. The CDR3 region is CSARTSGTLYELYF. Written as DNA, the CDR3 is TGTAGTGCTAGAACTAGCGGGACCCTCTACGAGCTGTACTTC.

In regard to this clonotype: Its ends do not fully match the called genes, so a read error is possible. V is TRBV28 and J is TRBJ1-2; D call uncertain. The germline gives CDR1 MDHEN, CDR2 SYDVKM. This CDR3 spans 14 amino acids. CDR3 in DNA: TGCGCCAACAGTTTAGAAGGGAATCTCTATGGCTACACCTTC. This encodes CANSLEGNLYGYTF.